The rows below give T cell receptor beta chains drawn from one sample of a study of identifying expanded T cells in peripheral blood. The data were produced by immunoSEQ multiplex PCR, yet TCRdb's version contains in-frame clones alone and is incomplete. The sample includes under 110,000 clones, around 85% of them seen just once. The sequencing input was blood. These receptors all come from a person aged 18 to 75 in good health. CDR3s include the opening cysteine and the closing phenylalanine or tryptophan. The order of the fields is D gene, J gene, clone size, V gene, CDR3 DNA, CDR3 protein. D genes are given only for firm matches. Clone size, where shown, is once, few, many, or a class for clones that have expanded.

d_gene: TRBD2; j_gene: TRBJ2-7; abundance: few; v_gene: TRBV7-2; CDR3nt: TGTGCCAGCGGCAAGACTAGCGGGGTCCTAACCTACGAGCAGTACTTC; CDR3aa: CASGKTSGVLTYEQYF
d_gene: TRBD2; j_gene: TRBJ2-1; abundance: NA; v_gene: TRBV7-2; CDR3nt: TGTGCCAGCAGCGGGGACTACGGGTACAATGAGCAGTTCTTC; CDR3aa: CASSGDYGYNEQFF
d_gene: TRBD2; j_gene: TRBJ2-1; abundance: NA; v_gene: TRBV18; CDR3nt: TGTGCCAGCTCCCGCCCGGGACTAGCGGGGGTGGGGAATGAGCAGTTCTTC; CDR3aa: CASSRPGLAGVGNEQFF
d_gene: NA; j_gene: TRBJ1-2; abundance: NA; v_gene: TRBV18; CDR3nt: TGTGCCAGCTCACCACTTGGGGGAGGCTCCTATGGCTACACCTTC; CDR3aa: CASSPLGGGSYGYTF
d_gene: NA; j_gene: TRBJ1-4; abundance: NA; v_gene: TRBV4-3; CDR3nt: TGCGCCAGCAGCCAAGAAGCAGGCTACCGTAATGAAAAACTGTTTTTT; CDR3aa: CASSQEAGYRNEKLFF
d_gene: TRBD2; j_gene: TRBJ2-3; abundance: NA; v_gene: TRBV4-2; CDR3nt: TGTGCCAGCAGCCTCCAAGGGGGGACTAGCGGGGCAGATACGCAGTATTTT; CDR3aa: CASSLQGGTSGADTQYF
d_gene: TRBD1; j_gene: TRBJ1-6; abundance: NA; v_gene: TRBV4-1; CDR3nt: TGCGCCAGCAGCCAAAGGGGGCTTGGGCTTGGGAATTCACCCCTCCACTTT; CDR3aa: CASSQRGLGLGNSPLHF
d_gene: NA; j_gene: TRBJ2-7; abundance: NA; v_gene: TRBV7-2; CDR3nt: TGTGCCAGCTCCTCGGGACCCGCCCCCTACGAGCAGTACTTC; CDR3aa: CASSSGPAPYEQYF
d_gene: TRBD1; j_gene: TRBJ2-6; abundance: NA; v_gene: TRBV10-1; CDR3nt: TGCGCCAGCCAGACAGGGGCGCCGCTTCCTGGGGCCAACGTCCTGACTTTC; CDR3aa: CASQTGAPLPGANVLTF
d_gene: NA; j_gene: TRBJ2-4; abundance: NA; v_gene: TRBV2; CDR3nt: TGTGCCAGCAGTGTCAACCCAGGGGCCAAAAACATTCAGTACTTC; CDR3aa: CASSVNPGAKNIQYF
d_gene: NA; j_gene: TRBJ2-3; abundance: NA; v_gene: TRBV13; CDR3nt: TGTGCCAGCAGCTTAAGTCTGGGTAAAAGGTATTTT; CDR3aa: CASSLSLGKRYF
d_gene: NA; j_gene: TRBJ1-2; abundance: NA; v_gene: TRBV10-3; CDR3nt: TGTGCCATCACGGGTTTGGGCTATGGCTACACCTTC; CDR3aa: CAITGLGYGYTF
d_gene: NA; j_gene: TRBJ2-1; abundance: few; v_gene: TRBV7-8; CDR3nt: TGTGCCAGCAGCTTTACGGACAGTTCTCGAAGTGAGCAGTTCTTC; CDR3aa: CASSFTDSSRSEQFF
d_gene: NA; j_gene: TRBJ1-6; abundance: NA; v_gene: TRBV6-5; CDR3nt: TGTGCCAGCAGTTGGGGCAGGGCAAATTCACCCCTCCACTTT; CDR3aa: CASSWGRANSPLHF
d_gene: NA; j_gene: TRBJ2-5; abundance: NA; v_gene: TRBV5-6; CDR3nt: TGTGCCAGCAGCTTGGGCAGGGACCTAACCCAGTACTTC; CDR3aa: CASSLGRDLTQYF
d_gene: NA; j_gene: TRBJ1-6; abundance: NA; v_gene: TRBV6-1; CDR3nt: TGTGCCAGCAGTCCCCGACGAAATTCACCCCTCCACTTT; CDR3aa: CASSPRRNSPLHF
d_gene: TRBD1; j_gene: TRBJ2-5; abundance: NA; v_gene: TRBV10-3; CDR3nt: TGTGCCATCAGTGAGGGGACAGGGGGCGGTGAGACCCAGTACTTC; CDR3aa: CAISEGTGGGETQYF
d_gene: NA; j_gene: TRBJ1-3; abundance: NA; v_gene: TRBV28; CDR3nt: TGTGCCAGCAGCTCCCCCCCCGGGACCGGAAACACCATATATTTT; CDR3aa: CASSSPPGTGNTIYF
d_gene: NA; j_gene: TRBJ1-3; abundance: NA; v_gene: TRBV6-6; CDR3nt: TGTGCCAGCCATCATGGAAACACCATATATTTT; CDR3aa: CASHHGNTIYF
d_gene: NA; j_gene: TRBJ2-2; abundance: NA; v_gene: TRBV12-5; CDR3nt: TGTGCTAGTGGTTTGGTTGGGGGGCAGGGGACCAGGGAGCTGTTTTTT; CDR3aa: CASGLVGGQGTRELFF
d_gene: NA; j_gene: TRBJ2-6; abundance: NA; v_gene: TRBV5-1; CDR3nt: TGCGCCAGCACCCGAAGAGATCGAAGTCGAACGTCTGGGGCCAACGTCCTGACTTTC; CDR3aa: CASTRRDRSRTSGANVLTF
d_gene: NA; j_gene: TRBJ2-2; abundance: medium-sized; v_gene: TRBV27; CDR3nt: TGTGCCAGCAGTTTATCGTGGGGGACCGGGGAGCTGTTTTTT; CDR3aa: CASSLSWGTGELFF
d_gene: TRBD2; j_gene: TRBJ2-1; abundance: NA; v_gene: TRBV23-1; CDR3nt: TGCGCCAGCAGTCAATGGGCCGCGGGGGTTGACAATGAGCAGTTCTTC; CDR3aa: CASSQWAAGVDNEQFF
d_gene: NA; j_gene: TRBJ2-7; abundance: NA; v_gene: TRBV7-8; CDR3nt: TGTGCCAGCAGCTCCCACGGGAACAGCGGAACCCCCTACGAGCAGTACTTC; CDR3aa: CASSSHGNSGTPYEQYF
d_gene: TRBD1; j_gene: TRBJ2-1; abundance: NA; v_gene: TRBV7-6; CDR3nt: TGTGCCAGCAGCCTCCGACAGGGCCCTAACAATGAGCAGTTCTTC; CDR3aa: CASSLRQGPNNEQFF
d_gene: NA; j_gene: TRBJ1-1; abundance: NA; v_gene: TRBV5-1; CDR3nt: TGCGCCAGCAACACATCAGGCGGGCTCCGCGTGAACACTGAAGCTTTCTTT; CDR3aa: CASNTSGGLRVNTEAFF
d_gene: NA; j_gene: TRBJ2-5; abundance: NA; v_gene: TRBV7-9; CDR3nt: TGTGCCAGCAGCCCTGAGGCGGGGAACCAAGAGACCCAGTACTTC; CDR3aa: CASSPEAGNQETQYF
d_gene: NA; j_gene: TRBJ1-4; abundance: NA; v_gene: TRBV4-2; CDR3nt: TGTGCCAGCAGCCAAGATCCGGGACGGAGTAATGAAAAACTGTTTTTT; CDR3aa: CASSQDPGRSNEKLFF
d_gene: TRBD1; j_gene: TRBJ2-5; abundance: NA; v_gene: TRBV4-2; CDR3nt: TGTGCCAGCAGCCAAGTTGCTGTTGGGCGGGACAGGGCTGAGACCCAGTACTTC; CDR3aa: CASSQVAVGRDRAETQYF
d_gene: NA; j_gene: TRBJ2-1; abundance: NA; v_gene: TRBV9; CDR3nt: TGTGCCAGCAGCGTAGGCAGGGGGACTGTCTACAATGAGCAGTTCTTC; CDR3aa: CASSVGRGTVYNEQFF
d_gene: NA; j_gene: TRBJ2-1; abundance: NA; v_gene: TRBV5-1; CDR3nt: TGCGCCAGCAGCTTGACGGACTACAATGAGCAGTTCTTC; CDR3aa: CASSLTDYNEQFF
d_gene: TRBD1; j_gene: TRBJ1-2; abundance: NA; v_gene: TRBV7-2; CDR3nt: TGTGCCAGCAGCTTAGCGGGGGACAGGACTGGCTACACCTTC; CDR3aa: CASSLAGDRTGYTF
d_gene: TRBD2; j_gene: TRBJ2-2; abundance: NA; v_gene: TRBV28; CDR3nt: TGTGCCAGCAGTCGTGCCGGGACTAGAAACGCCGGGGAGCTGTTTTTT; CDR3aa: CASSRAGTRNAGELFF
d_gene: TRBD2; j_gene: TRBJ2-7; abundance: NA; v_gene: TRBV5-1; CDR3nt: TGCGCCAGCAGGGTCGGGACTAGCTACGAGCAGTACTTC; CDR3aa: CASRVGTSYEQYF
d_gene: TRBD2; j_gene: TRBJ2-3; abundance: NA; v_gene: TRBV10-2; CDR3nt: TGCGCCAGCATCTCAGCGGGGGGATCCCCAGATACGCAGTATTTT; CDR3aa: CASISAGGSPDTQYF
d_gene: TRBD1; j_gene: TRBJ1-1; abundance: NA; v_gene: TRBV5-1; CDR3nt: TGCGCCAGCAGCCTGGGACAGACCTCCACTGAAGCTTTCTTT; CDR3aa: CASSLGQTSTEAFF